This T cell receptor beta chain was captured in a study of control samples from healthy donors and cancer patients. The CDR3 totals 14 residues. Trimming removed 2 bases from V and 9 bases from J, with 11 bases in between. From germline, CDR1 is MNHNS and CDR2 SASEGT. TCRdb's table, derived via immunoSEQ multiplex PCR, lists solely in-frame clones and lacks some. Found here are 65,000 to 100,000 clones, roughly 91% of them singletons; the top ten hold 17%. The chain joins TRBV6-1 to TRBJ1-6, with TRBD1 as a possible D gene (5 bases). The receptor comes from a man over 45 in good health. Sample: blood. The CDR3 sequence: CASSEQGDSSPLHF. The CDR3 DNA sequence: TGTGCCAGCAGTGAACAGGGAGATAGTTCACCCCTCCACTTT.